This TCR beta chain was identified in a study of beta chain features in type 1 diabetes. General study findings and limits: Shortening of TCRB CDR3s, moderate but significant, appeared in all four CD4+ subsets of Type 1 diabetes patients. Patients' naive, central memory and regulatory TCRB repertoires appeared more alike than those of healthy donors.

Roughly 110 mL of blood, on average, came from one heparinised draw per donor. The authors sorted CD4+ naive, central memory, regulatory and stem cell-like memory cells via CD45RO/CCR7/CD25/CD127/CD95/CD27. Expressed TCRB transcripts were sequenced, since all the RNA that had been isolated was reverse transcribed. The method was immunoSEQ multiplex PCR; TCRdb's version includes in-frame clones alone and lacks a portion of them. The top ten hold around 0.12% of the sample, which has 600,000 to 700,000 clones, about an eighth seen once. This clone has just a few counts. What it recognizes is unknown. The TCR was taken from a man between 25 and 39 years old with type 1 diabetes. Specimen: naive CD4+ T cells from blood.

The CDR3 reads CASSLGSSNRGNQETQYF. CDR3 DNA: TGCGCCAGCAGCTTAGGTTCCTCTAATCGGGGAAACCAAGAGACCCAGTACTTC. The rearrangement joins TRBV5-1 to TRBJ2-5; weak D call: TRBD2 (5 bases). CDR1 is SGHRS and CDR2 is YFSETQ in the germline V gene. V was cut by 2 bases and J by 0 bases, with 20 bases left in between. The CDR3 is 18 amino acids.